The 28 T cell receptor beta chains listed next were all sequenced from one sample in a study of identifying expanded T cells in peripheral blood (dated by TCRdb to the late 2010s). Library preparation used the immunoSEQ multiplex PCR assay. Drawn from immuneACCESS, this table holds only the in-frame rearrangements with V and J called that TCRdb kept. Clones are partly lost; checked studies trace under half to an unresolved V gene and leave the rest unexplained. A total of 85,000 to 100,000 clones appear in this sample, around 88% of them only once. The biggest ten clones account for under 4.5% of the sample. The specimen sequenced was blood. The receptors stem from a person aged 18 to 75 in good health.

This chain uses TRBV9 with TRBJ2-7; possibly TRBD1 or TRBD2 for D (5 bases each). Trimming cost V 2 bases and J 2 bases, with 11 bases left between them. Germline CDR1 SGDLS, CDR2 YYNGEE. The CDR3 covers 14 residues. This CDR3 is CASSVGEWPYEQYF. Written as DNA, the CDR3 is TGTGCCAGCAGCGTGGGGGAGTGGCCCTACGAGCAGTACTTC.

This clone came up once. The CDR3, as DNA: TGCGCCAGCAGCATGGGACAGATGAACTCCTACGAGCAGTACTTC. Amino acid sequence: CASSMGQMNSYEQYF. The chain combines TRBV5-1 with TRBJ2-7, with TRBD1 identical over 7 bases. The CDR3 runs to 15 residues. Germline V gene lookup returns CDR1 SGHRS and CDR2 YFSETQ. Germline trimming cut 4 bases from V and 0 bases from J; bases unmatched to any gene: 7. Variable domain in full (rest from reference TRBV5-1 and TRBJ2-7): KAGVTQTPRYLIKTRGQQVTLSCSPISGHRSVSWYQQTPGQGLQFLFEYFSETQRNKGNFPGRFSGRQFSNSRSEMNVSTLELGDSALYLCASSMGQMNSYEQYFGPGTRLTVT.

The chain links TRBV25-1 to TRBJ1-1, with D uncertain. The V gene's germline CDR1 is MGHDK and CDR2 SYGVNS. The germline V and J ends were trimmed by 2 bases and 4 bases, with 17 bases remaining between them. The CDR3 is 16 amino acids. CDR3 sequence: CASSESRLTGGTEAFF. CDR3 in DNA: TGTGCCAGCAGTGAAAGTCGGCTCACCGGTGGCACTGAAGCTTTCTTT.

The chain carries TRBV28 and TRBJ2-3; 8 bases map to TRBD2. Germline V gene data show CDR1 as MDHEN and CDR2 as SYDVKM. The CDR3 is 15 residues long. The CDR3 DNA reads TGTGTCGTGTCAGCGGGGGTTTCTGGCACAGATACGCAGTATTTT. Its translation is CVVSAGVSGTDTQYF. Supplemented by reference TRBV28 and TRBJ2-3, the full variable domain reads DVKVTQSSRYLVKRTGEKVFLECVQDMDHENMFWYRQDPGLGLRLIYFSYDVKMKEKGDIPEGYSVSREKKERFSLILESASTNQTSMYLCVVSAGVSGTDTQYFGPGTRLTVL.

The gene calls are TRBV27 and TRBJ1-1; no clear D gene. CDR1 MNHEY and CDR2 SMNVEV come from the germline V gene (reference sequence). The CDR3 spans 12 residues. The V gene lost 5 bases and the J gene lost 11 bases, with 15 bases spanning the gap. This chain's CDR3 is CASSPSGGRAFF. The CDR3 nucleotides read TGTGCCAGCAGTCCTAGCGGTGGGAGGGCTTTCTTT.

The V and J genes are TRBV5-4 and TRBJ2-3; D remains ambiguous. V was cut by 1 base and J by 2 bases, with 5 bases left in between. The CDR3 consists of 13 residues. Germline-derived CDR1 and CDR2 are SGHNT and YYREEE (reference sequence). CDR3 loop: CASSLLSTDTQYF. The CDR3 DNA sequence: TGTGCCAGCAGCTTGCTGTCCACAGATACGCAGTATTTT.

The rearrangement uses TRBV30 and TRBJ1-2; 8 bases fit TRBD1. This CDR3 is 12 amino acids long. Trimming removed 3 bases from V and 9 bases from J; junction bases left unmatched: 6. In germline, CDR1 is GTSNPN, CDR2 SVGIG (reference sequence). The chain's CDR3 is CAWSIQGARYTF. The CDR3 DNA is TGTGCCTGGAGCATCCAGGGGGCACGCTACACCTTC.

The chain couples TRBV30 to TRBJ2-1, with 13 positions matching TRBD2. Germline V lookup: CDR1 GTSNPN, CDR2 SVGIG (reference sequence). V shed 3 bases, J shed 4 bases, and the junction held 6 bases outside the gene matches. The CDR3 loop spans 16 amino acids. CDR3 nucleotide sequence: TGTGCCTGGAGCCCCGGGACTAGCGGGATTTACAATGAGCAGTTCTTC. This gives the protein CAWSPGTSGIYNEQFF.

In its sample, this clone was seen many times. Written as DNA, the CDR3 is TGCGCCAGCAGCTTTCAGCTAGGAGGCGAGACCCAGTACTTC. This encodes CASSFQLGGETQYF. The gene calls are TRBV5-1 and TRBJ2-5; tentative D call: TRBD2 (5 bases). CDR1 is SGHRS, CDR2 YFSETQ, per germline. Trimming removed 2 bases from V and 5 bases from J, with 13 bases in between. The CDR3 extends over 14 amino acids.

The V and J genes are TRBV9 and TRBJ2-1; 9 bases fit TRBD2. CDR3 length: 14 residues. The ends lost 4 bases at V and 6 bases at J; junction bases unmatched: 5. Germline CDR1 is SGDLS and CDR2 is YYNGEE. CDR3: CASSPGLASNEQFF. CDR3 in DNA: TGTGCCAGCAGCCCCGGACTAGCGAGCAATGAGCAGTTCTTC.

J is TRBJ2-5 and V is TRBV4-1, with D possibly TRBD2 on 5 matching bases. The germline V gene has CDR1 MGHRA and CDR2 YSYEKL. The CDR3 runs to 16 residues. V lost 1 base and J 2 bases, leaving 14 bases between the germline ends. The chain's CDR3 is CASSQAQPGSQETQYF. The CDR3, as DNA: TGCGCCAGCAGCCAAGCTCAACCGGGGTCTCAAGAGACCCAGTACTTC.

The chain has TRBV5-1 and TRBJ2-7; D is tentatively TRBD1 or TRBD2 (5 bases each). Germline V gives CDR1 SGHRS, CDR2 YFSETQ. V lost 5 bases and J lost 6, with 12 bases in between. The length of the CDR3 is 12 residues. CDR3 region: CASRRGTAEQYF. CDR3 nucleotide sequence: TGCGCCAGCAGGCGTGGGACGGCCGAGCAGTACTTC.

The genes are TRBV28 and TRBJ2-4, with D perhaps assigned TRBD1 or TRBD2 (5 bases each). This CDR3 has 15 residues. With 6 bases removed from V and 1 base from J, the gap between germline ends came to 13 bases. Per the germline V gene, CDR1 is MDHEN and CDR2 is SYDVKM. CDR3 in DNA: TGTGCCAGCAGAAGTGGGGGAACTGCCAAAAACATTCAGTACTTC. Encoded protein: CASRSGGTAKNIQYF.

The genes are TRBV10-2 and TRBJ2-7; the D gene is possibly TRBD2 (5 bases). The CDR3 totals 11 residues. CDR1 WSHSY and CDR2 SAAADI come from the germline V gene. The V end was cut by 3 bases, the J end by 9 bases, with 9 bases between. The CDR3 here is CASSESRAQYF. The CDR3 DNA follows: TGCGCCAGCAGTGAATCGCGGGCGCAGTACTTC.

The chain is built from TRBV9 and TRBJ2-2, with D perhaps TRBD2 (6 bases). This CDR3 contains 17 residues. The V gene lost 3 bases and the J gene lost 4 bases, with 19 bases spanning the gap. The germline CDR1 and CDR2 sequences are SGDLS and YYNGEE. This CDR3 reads CASSAHPGTAGTGELFF. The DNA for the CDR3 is TGTGCCAGCAGCGCGCATCCTGGGACTGCCGGCACCGGGGAGCTGTTTTTT.

In nucleotides, the CDR3 is TGTGCCAGCAGCGCGGACGGATATAGCAATCAGCCCCAGCATTTT. Translating gives CASSADGYSNQPQHF. The chain is built from TRBV2 and TRBJ1-5; no reliable D call. Germline V gene data show CDR1 as SNHLY and CDR2 as FYNNEI. V was clipped by 6 bases and J by 0 bases, with 12 bases between them. This CDR3 is built from 15 residues.

CDR3 loop: CASSDQGAGETQYF. For the CDR3, the DNA is TGTGCCAGCAGTGATCAGGGGGCAGGGGAGACCCAGTACTTC. This chain links TRBV2 with TRBJ2-5, with TRBD1 matching 8 bases. CDR3 length: 14 residues. The V gene end was trimmed by 3 bases and the J gene end by 5 bases; junction bases not matched to a gene: 5. Germline V gene data show CDR1 as SNHLY and CDR2 as FYNNEI.

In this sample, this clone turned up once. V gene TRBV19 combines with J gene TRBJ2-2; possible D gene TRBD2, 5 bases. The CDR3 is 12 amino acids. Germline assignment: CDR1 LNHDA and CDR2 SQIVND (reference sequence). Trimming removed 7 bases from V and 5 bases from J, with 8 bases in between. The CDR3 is CASKWRTGELFF. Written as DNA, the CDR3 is TGTGCCAGTAAATGGAGGACCGGGGAGCTGTTTTTT.

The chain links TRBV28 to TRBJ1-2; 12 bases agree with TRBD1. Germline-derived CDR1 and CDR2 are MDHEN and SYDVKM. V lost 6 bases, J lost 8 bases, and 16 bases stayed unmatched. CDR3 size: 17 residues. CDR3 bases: TGTGCCAGCAGCCCCTTTGTGGGGACAGGGGGCGGGGGCGGCTACACCTTC. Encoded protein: CASSPFVGTGGGGGYTF.

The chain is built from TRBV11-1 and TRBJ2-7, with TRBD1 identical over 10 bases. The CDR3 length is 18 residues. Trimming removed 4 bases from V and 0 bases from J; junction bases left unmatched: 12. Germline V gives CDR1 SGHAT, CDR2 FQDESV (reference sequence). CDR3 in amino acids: CASSSGTGDLMSSYEQYF. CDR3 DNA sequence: TGTGCCAGCAGCTCCGGGACAGGGGACCTTATGAGCTCCTACGAGCAGTACTTC.

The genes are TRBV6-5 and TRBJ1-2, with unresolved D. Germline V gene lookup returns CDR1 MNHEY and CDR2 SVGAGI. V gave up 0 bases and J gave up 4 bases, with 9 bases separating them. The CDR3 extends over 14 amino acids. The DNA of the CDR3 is TGTGCCAGCAGTTACTCGATCGGAGTCTATGGCTACACCTTC. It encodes CASSYSIGVYGYTF.

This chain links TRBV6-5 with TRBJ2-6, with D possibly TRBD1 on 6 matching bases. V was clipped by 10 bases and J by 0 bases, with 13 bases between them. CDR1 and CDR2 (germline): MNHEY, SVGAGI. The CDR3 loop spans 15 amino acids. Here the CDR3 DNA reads TGTGCCACCACGACAGGCCTCTCTGGGGCCAACGTCCTGACTTTC. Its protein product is CATTTGLSGANVLTF.

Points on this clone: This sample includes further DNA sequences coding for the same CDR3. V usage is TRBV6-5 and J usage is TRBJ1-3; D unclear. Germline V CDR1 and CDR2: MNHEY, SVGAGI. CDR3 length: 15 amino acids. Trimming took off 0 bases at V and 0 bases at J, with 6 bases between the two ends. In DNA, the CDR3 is TGTGCCAGCAGTTACTCGGGCTCCTCTGGAAACACCATATATTTT. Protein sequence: CASSYSGSSGNTIYF.

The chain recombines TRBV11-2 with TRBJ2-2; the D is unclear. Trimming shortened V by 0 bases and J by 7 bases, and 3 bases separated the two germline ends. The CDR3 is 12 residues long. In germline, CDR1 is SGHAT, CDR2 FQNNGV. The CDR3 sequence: CASSLENGELFF. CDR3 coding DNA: TGTGCCAGCAGCTTAGAAAACGGGGAGCTGTTTTTT.

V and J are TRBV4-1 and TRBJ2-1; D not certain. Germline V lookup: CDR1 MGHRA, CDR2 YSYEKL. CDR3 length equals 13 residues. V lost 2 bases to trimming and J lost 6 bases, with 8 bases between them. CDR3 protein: CASSQKKPNEQFF. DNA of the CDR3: TGCGCCAGCAGCCAAAAAAAACCCAATGAGCAGTTCTTC.

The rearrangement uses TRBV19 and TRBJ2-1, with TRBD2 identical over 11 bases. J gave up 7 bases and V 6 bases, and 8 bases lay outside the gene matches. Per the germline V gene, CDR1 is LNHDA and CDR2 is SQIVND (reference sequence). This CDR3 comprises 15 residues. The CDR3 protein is CASRKTSGSRNEQFF. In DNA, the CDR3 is TGTGCCAGTAGAAAAACTAGCGGGAGTAGGAATGAGCAGTTCTTC.

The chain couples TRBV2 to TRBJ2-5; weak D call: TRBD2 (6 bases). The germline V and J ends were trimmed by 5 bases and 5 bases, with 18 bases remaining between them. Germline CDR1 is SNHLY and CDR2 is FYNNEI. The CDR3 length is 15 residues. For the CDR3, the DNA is TGTGCCAGCAGTCCTGAAAGCGGTCGGGGGGAGACCCAGTACTTC. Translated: CASSPESGRGETQYF.

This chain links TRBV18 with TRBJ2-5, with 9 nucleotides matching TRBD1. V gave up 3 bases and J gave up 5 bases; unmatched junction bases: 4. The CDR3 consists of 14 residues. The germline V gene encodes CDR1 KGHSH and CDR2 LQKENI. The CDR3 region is CASSPGTGRETQYF. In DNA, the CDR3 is TGTGCCAGCTCACCCGGGACAGGGCGGGAGACCCAGTACTTC.